These 4 T cell receptor beta chains came from one sample sequenced in a study of PD-L1 blockade in urothelial cancer. The sample's time point: pretreatment peripheral blood. The method was immunoSEQ multiplex PCR; TCRdb's version includes in-frame clones alone and lacks a portion of them. The sample lists tens of thousands of clones, about 86% occurring once. The sample in question was PBMCs, obtained around atezolizumab (anti-PD-L1) treatment. The source is a man in his 60s with urothelial cancer.

The chain couples TRBV6-1 to TRBJ2-1; 8 bases align to TRBD1. Germline V gene data show CDR1 as MNHNS and CDR2 as SASEGT. The CDR3 contains 14 residues. Trimming took 6 bases from V and 9 from J; bases not matched to a gene: 10. The CDR3 nucleotides are TGTGCCAGCAGAAGGACAGGGCCCACGGGTGAGCAGTTCTTC. Its translation: CASRRTGPTGEQFF.

The J gene is TRBJ1-1, the V gene TRBV28; D might be TRBD1 (5 bases). Germline V CDR1 and CDR2: MDHEN, SYDVKM. V was shortened by 1 base and J by 0 bases, with 9 bases between the two germline ends. This CDR3 is 15 amino acids long. The CDR3 coding sequence is TGTGCCAGCAGTTTATTCCCGACAGTGAACACTGAAGCTTTCTTT. It translates to CASSLFPTVNTEAFF.

The chain recombines TRBV7-8 with TRBJ1-2; 7 bases agree with TRBD1. The CDR3 covers 15 residues. Germline CDR1 is SGHVS and CDR2 is FQNEAQ. V lost 5 bases to trimming and J lost 3 bases; unmatched junction nucleotides: 9. The CDR3 here is CASSRLGQSHYGYTF. CDR3 DNA: TGTGCCAGCAGCCGCTTGGGACAGTCACACTATGGCTACACCTTC.

V usage is TRBV5-5 and J usage is TRBJ2-7, with 8 bases lining up with TRBD1. CDR3 length: 16 amino acids. Germline CDR1 SGHKS, CDR2 YYEKEE (reference sequence). With V trimmed by 4 bases and J by 2 bases, 11 bases remained unmatched. Written as DNA, the CDR3 is TGTGCCAGCAGCAACACCGGGACAGGAGGGGCCTACGAGCAGTACTTC. Residues: CASSNTGTGGAYEQYF.